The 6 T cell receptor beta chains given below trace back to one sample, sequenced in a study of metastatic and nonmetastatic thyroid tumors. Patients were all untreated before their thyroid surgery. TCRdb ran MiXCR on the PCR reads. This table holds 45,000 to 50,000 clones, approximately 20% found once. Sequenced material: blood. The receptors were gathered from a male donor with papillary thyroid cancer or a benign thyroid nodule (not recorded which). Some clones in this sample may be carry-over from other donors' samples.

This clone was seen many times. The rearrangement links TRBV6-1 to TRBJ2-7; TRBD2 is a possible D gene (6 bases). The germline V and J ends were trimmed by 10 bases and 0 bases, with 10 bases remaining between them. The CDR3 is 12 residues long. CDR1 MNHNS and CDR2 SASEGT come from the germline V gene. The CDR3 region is CATGLSSYEQYF. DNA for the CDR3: TGTGCCACGGGACTCAGCTCCTACGAGCAGTACTTC.

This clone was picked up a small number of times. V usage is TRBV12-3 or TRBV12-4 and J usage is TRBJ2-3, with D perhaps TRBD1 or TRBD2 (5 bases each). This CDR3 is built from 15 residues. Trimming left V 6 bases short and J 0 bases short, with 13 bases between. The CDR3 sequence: CASSLGVSSTDTQYF. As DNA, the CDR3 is TGTGCCAGCAGCCTGGGGGTCTCTAGCACAGATACGCAGTATTTT.

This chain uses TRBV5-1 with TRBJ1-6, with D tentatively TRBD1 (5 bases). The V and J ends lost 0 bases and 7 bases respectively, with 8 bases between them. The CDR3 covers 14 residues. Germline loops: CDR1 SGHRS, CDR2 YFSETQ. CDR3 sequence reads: CASSLATVNSPLHF. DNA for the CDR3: TGCGCCAGCAGCTTGGCGACAGTCAATTCACCCCTCCACTTT.

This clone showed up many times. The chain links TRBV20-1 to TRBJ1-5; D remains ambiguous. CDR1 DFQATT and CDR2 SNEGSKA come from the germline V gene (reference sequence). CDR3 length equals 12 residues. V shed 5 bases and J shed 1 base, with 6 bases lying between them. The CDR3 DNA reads TGCAGTGCTGCACCGAGCAATCAGCCCCAGCATTTT. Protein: CSAAPSNQPQHF.

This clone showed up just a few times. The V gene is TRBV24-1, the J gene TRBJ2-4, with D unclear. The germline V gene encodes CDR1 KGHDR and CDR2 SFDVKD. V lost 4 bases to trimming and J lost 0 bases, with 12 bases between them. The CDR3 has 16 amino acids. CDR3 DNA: TGTGCCACCAGTGAGTGGAGCACGCTAGCCAAAAACATTCAGTACTTC. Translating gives CATSEWSTLAKNIQYF.

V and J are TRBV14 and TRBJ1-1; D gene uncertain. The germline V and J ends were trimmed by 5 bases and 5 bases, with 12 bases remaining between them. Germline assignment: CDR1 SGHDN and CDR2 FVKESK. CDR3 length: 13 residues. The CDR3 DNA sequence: TGTGCCAGCAGCTCCCCTTCGAATACTGAAGCTTTCTTT. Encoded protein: CASSSPSNTEAFF.